This TCR beta chain was found in a study of cytomegalovirus exposure and HLA in healthy donors. Concerning this clone: The antigen remains undetermined.

There are 15 residues in the CDR3. V lost 6 bases and J lost 0, with 11 bases in between. Looked up from germline, CDR1 is MDHEN and CDR2 is SYDVKM. The validation cohort, a group of 120 subjects, included the donors and was separate from the roughly 670-subject first cohort. Whole-study findings and limits: Later, an analysis found that TCR clusters from the first cohort tended to co-occur in the 90 to 150 validation repertoires. Some public TCRs appeared in many individuals, while most sequences were rare.

The table came from immunoSEQ multiplex PCR; TCRdb's copy has only in-frame clones and leaves some out. The data show about 190,000 clones, approximately 80% seen once. The sequenced sample consisted of PBMCs. This sequence joins TRBV28 and TRBJ2-2; D might be TRBD2 (5 bases). This clonotype originated in a young man in good health and CMV-seropositive. The CDR3 spells CASRDFNANTGELFF. The CDR3 nucleotides read TGTGCCAGCAGGGACTTTAATGCGAACACCGGGGAGCTGTTTTTT.